This entry describes one T cell receptor (beta chain). The antigen remains undetermined. This entry belongs to a study of neoadjuvant anti-PD-1 for oral cavity cancer. Study conclusions and caveats: TCR analyses covered only three patients per response group.

Time point here: after neoadjuvant nivolumab, at surgical resection. These newly diagnosed stage II-IVA oral cavity squamous cell carcinoma patients had no prior systemic or radiation treatment. Tumor libraries mostly used 4.5 to 5.5 ug genomic DNA, two replicates each. Assay used: immunoSEQ multiplex PCR; TCRdb lists only in-frame clones, some missing. Of under 25,000 clones in the sample, roughly 30% were seen once. The junction had 10 bases not matched to a gene; V was cut back by 0 bases and J by 7 bases. CDR3 length: 16 residues. The germline V gene encodes CDR1 GTSNPN and CDR2 SVGIG (reference sequence).

This sequence joins TRBV30 and TRBJ1-4; 8 nucleotides line up with TRBD1. The TCR comes from a person between 35 and 79 years old with oral cavity squamous cell carcinoma. The sequenced sample was tumor tissue, obtained after nivolumab (anti-PD-1) treatment. CDR3 loop: CAWSVGGRGRGEKLFF. DNA of the CDR3: TGTGCCTGGAGTGTAGGGGGCAGGGGGCGCGGTGAAAAACTGTTTTTT.